The 25 T cell receptor beta chains below all came from one sample that was sequenced in a study of T cells in severe cutaneous drug reactions. The donors had carbamazepine-induced Stevens-Johnson syndrome or toxic epidermal necrolysis. TCR subtype-specific primers in iRepertoire multiplex PCR prepared libraries for bulk and single-cell sequencing. Using the multiplex PCR reads, TCRdb records one entry per CDR3 protein without DNA. This sample carries tens of thousands of distinct CDR3 sequences, with about 7.8% going to the ten biggest clones. The specimen was PBMCs. The receptors originated from a human donor with toxic epidermal necrolysis, a severe cutaneous drug reaction.

J is TRBJ2-7 and V is TRBV5-1; TCRdb's D call of TRBD2 is untestable without DNA. Germline V CDR1 and CDR2: SGHRS, YFSETQ. This CDR3 spans 14 amino acids. The CDR3 sequence is CASSLVGAPYEQYF.

In terms of frequency, this clonotype is medium-sized. The rearrangement links TRBV29-1 to TRBJ2-1; TCRdb lists TRBD2, though no DNA is available to test this call. The CDR3 spans 14 residues. The V gene's germline CDR1 is SQVTM and CDR2 ANQGSEA. This chain's CDR3 is CSVDWTSAYNEQFF.

This chain joins TRBV10-3 and TRBJ2-2; the D call from TCRdb, TRBD2, cannot be confirmed without DNA. The germline gives CDR1 ENHRY, CDR2 SYGVKD. CDR3 length equals 22 residues. CDR3: CAISESLIMYLTSGRIVGELFF.

V and J are TRBV18 and TRBJ2-3. Germline CDR1 KGHSH, CDR2 LQKENI. The CDR3 length is 13 residues. The CDR3 sequence is CASSPTRTDTQYF.

The V and J genes are TRBV6-5 and TRBJ2-7; the D gene TCRdb calls, TRBD1, cannot be checked with no DNA. The V gene's germline CDR1 is MNHEY and CDR2 SVGAGI. CDR3 size: 16 residues. Here the CDR3 reads CASSYSPGGRGYEQYF.

V is TRBV18 and J is TRBJ2-2; the TRBD1 assignment by TCRdb is unverifiable without DNA. Germline V gene data show CDR1 as KGHSH and CDR2 as LQKENI. The CDR3 totals 18 residues. CDR3 in amino acids: CASSSNPGRGQNTGELFF.

The chain has TRBV10-3 and TRBJ1-2; as DNA is missing, the TRBD1 call by TCRdb cannot be tested. The germline gives CDR1 ENHRY, CDR2 SYGVKD. The CDR3 length is 17 residues. The CDR3 sequence: CAISHGGTGVSNYGYTF.

The CDR3 reads CASSLLGTYSNTIYF. J is TRBJ1-3 and V is TRBV7-9; TCRdb's D call of TRBD1 is untestable without DNA. The germline CDR1 and CDR2 sequences are SEHNR and FQNEAQ (reference sequence). This CDR3 comprises 15 residues.

The chain uses TRBV29-1 and TRBJ2-1; no DNA is available, so the TRBD2 call from TCRdb remains unchecked. The CDR3 consists of 15 residues. The germline CDR1 and CDR2 sequences are SQVTM and ANQGSEA. The CDR3 sequence is CSVEDRASGPGEQFF.

The chain joins TRBV27 to TRBJ1-4; the TCRdb call, TRBD1, lacks DNA for checking. Germline V gene sequence: CDR1 MNHEY, CDR2 SMNVEV (reference sequence). The CDR3 is 14 residues long. CDR3 in amino acids: CASSLTGRNLKLFF.

This clonotype is identified as medium-sized from frequency. The gene calls are TRBV6-6 and TRBJ2-1. Per germline, CDR1 MNHNY and CDR2 SVGAGI (reference sequence). The CDR3 length is 13 residues. CDR3 in amino acids: CASSYESYNEQFF.

This chain's CDR3 is CASSPSDSHNSPLHF. This chain connects TRBV5-1 to TRBJ1-6; TCRdb outputs TRBD1, but without DNA this stays unchecked. Germline V CDR1 and CDR2: SGHRS, YFSETQ. The CDR3 runs to 15 residues.

This chain uses TRBV18 with TRBJ1-2. The CDR3 is 13 residues long. Germline lookup yields CDR1 KGHSH and CDR2 LQKENI. The CDR3 reads CASSPQKNYGYTF.

This clonotype is called medium-sized (0.01 to 0.1%) based on its frequency. The rearrangement links TRBV2 to TRBJ1-5; there is no DNA to check the TCRdb D call of TRBD1. The CDR3 consists of 13 residues. Germline lookup yields CDR1 SNHLY and CDR2 FYNNEI. CDR3 protein: CASSERGNQPQHF.

The genes are TRBV11-2 and TRBJ2-2; TCRdb names TRBD2, which stays unverified in the absence of DNA. There are 13 residues in the CDR3. The germline V gene encodes CDR1 SGHAT and CDR2 FQNNGV. The CDR3 is CASSLLAAGELFF.

The V call is TRBV2, the J call TRBJ2-7. Germline V gives CDR1 SNHLY, CDR2 FYNNEI. The CDR3 has 14 amino acids. The CDR3 sequence: CASGNAAGTYEQYF.

The chain links TRBV27 to TRBJ2-3; there is no DNA to check the TCRdb D call of TRBD2. Germline CDR1 is MNHEY and CDR2 is SMNVEV (reference sequence). The CDR3 contains 16 residues. The CDR3: CASSRLADPDTDTQYF.

The chain combines TRBV20-1 with TRBJ1-1; TCRdb selects TRBD1, and the lack of DNA leaves this call unchecked. The CDR3 spans 13 residues. Germline CDR1 and CDR2: DFQATT and SNEGSKA (reference sequence). The CDR3 spells CSAREGDGYEAFF.

This chain links TRBV5-1 with TRBJ1-1. CDR3 length: 18 residues. From germline, CDR1 is SGHRS and CDR2 YFSETQ. The CDR3 is CASSLRLWSESTNTEAFF.

The chain employs TRBV2 and TRBJ2-3. Germline V CDR1 and CDR2: SNHLY, FYNNEI. The length of the CDR3 is 14 residues. The CDR3 region is CASIEGGYTDTQYF.

V gene TRBV9 combines with J gene TRBJ2-1; TCRdb gives TRBD1 as the D gene, but with no DNA this cannot be confirmed. The CDR3 runs 15 residues. Germline CDR1 and CDR2: SGDLS and YYNGEE. CDR3 residues: CASSSGQGATREQFF.

The V gene is TRBV9, the J gene TRBJ2-1; no DNA is available, so the TRBD1 call from TCRdb remains unchecked. The CDR3 is 14 amino acids. Germline-derived CDR1 and CDR2 are SGDLS and YYNGEE. This CDR3 is CASSVAGQGNEQFF. The full variable domain, its missing parts supplied by reference TRBV9 and TRBJ2-1, is DSGVTQTPKHLITATGQRVTLRCSPRSGDLSVYWYQQSLDQGLQFLIQYYNGEERAKGNILERFSAQQFPDLHSELNLSSLELGDSALYFCASSVAGQGNEQFFGPGTRLTVL.

This chain joins TRBV27 and TRBJ2-3; no DNA is available, so the TRBD2 call from TCRdb remains unchecked. This CDR3 contains 16 residues. Germline V CDR1 and CDR2: MNHEY, SMNVEV (reference sequence). CDR3 residues: CASSPQRTRSTDTQYF.

V usage is TRBV19 and J usage is TRBJ2-1; absent DNA, TCRdb's TRBD2 call cannot be checked. The CDR3 length is 15 residues. CDR1 is LNHDA, CDR2 SQIVND, per germline (reference sequence). CDR3 in amino acids: CASSSPPTPDNEQFF.

This chain connects TRBV5-1 to TRBJ2-7. The CDR3 contains 12 residues. CDR1 is SGHRS, CDR2 YFSETQ, per germline. CDR3 sequence: CASSFKGNEQYF.